This TCR beta chain was identified in a study of regulatory T cells in long-lasting Graves disease (dated by TCRdb to the early 2020s). Describing the broader study: Newly diagnosed Graves' disease patients had taken antithyroid drugs for less than 3 months. Peripheral blood TCR sequencing and RNA sequencing compared persistent Graves' disease patients with newly diagnosed Graves' disease patients. The study was conducted in China and was registered as a clinical trial. A total of some 33 samples were covered by TCR sequencing, comprising 13 persistent and about 20 newly diagnosed Graves' disease patients.

Libraries were built with multiplex PCR. TCRdb records Illumina HiSeq 4000 as the sequencer. To build TCR beta libraries, CDR3 regions were amplified by Arm-PCR using iRepertoire HTBI primers. PCR products were gel purified before sequencing. On the authors' methods: Gene usage analysis of CDR3 amino acid clonotypes used the 62 TRBV and more than 13 TRBJ segments found across samples. COPE and FqMerger were used to merge the filtered high-quality paired reads into contigs. BLAST was used to align contigs to IMGT TRBV, TRBD and TRBJ reference genes, and CDR3 was defined according to IMGT. Highly expanded clones were defined as clonotypes with a frequency above 0.1%. Shannon entropy was used to measure repertoire diversity, and the Gini coefficient was used to measure V-J evenness. Clonotypes shared by more than one individual were considered public. Clones were called with MiXCR by TCRdb after fastp trimmed the public reads at Q25, and only in-frame beta chains were retained. Rows merge per CDR3 protein into single entries with the most common DNA and genes. TCRdb's processing, not the authors' own work, is the source of the V and J calls. Counted in this sample were about 470,000 distinct CDR3 sequences; around 14% of them appeared once. The ten largest clones represent 16% of the sample.

The CDR3 sequence holds 16 residues, the cysteine and phenylalanine included. Just the 48-base CDR3 DNA is kept, in frame starting at base 1. Trimmed from V: 0 bases; trimmed from J: 6 bases; junction bases lacking a gene match: 4. The germline V gene sets CDR1 to MNHEY and CDR2 to SVGEGT. The full study reports these points: The authors acknowledged the small sample size as a limitation that may reduce accuracy. A larger number of public clonotypes was shared among persistent patients (around 2,700) than among newly diagnosed patients (over 850). Compared with newly diagnosed patients, patients with persistent Graves' disease had lower TCR Shannon entropy and fewer highly expanded clones, which suggests clonal expansion. Persistent disease showed preferential use of TRBV28, TRBJ1-2 and TRBJ2-5, whereas newly diagnosed disease favored TRBV20-1 and TRBJ2-1. Peripheral blood alone was examined, since thyroid tissue, which constituted the primary lesion, could not be accessed. Only the TCR beta chain was sequenced and analyzed.

According to the study, the label for this sample's time point signals: newly diagnosed GD, antithyroid drugs for less than 3 months. RNA was extracted from PBMCs in TRIzol for both TCR sequencing and RNA sequencing. Graves' disease was diagnosed according to American Thyroid Association guidelines. Patients for the study were recruited at an endocrinology department in Xi'an, China. Each patient gave about 10 milliliters of peripheral blood, collected in an EDTA anticoagulant tube. PBMCs were isolated by Ficoll Paque Plus density gradient separation without further T cell sorting. An Agilent 2100 Bioanalyzer and agarose gel were used to check RNA quality, and a NanoDrop 2000 was used to measure RNA concentration. There are many counts of this clonotype. Its specific antigen is unknown. Nothing much larger sits one base from this clone, and base qualities are not available. The same sample was also used in a study of T cells in Graves' hyperthyroidism and ophthalmopathy. That second report states: Stable Graves' hyperthyroidism was defined as the absence of progression to ophthalmopathy over 18 months of follow-up. The hyperthyroidism patients were between 18 and 65 years old and newly diagnosed, with a disease duration of less than 2 months. Any patient with an uncontrolled infection, another autoimmune disease, pregnancy or lactation was excluded. Diagnoses were established on the basis of clinical symptoms, serum thyroxine and TRAb, thyroid ultrasound, and orbital computed tomography. A first-round RT-PCR of the TCR CDR3 used the HTBI primer set with the Qiagen OneStep RT-PCR kit. Most expanded thyroid clonotypes (frequency above 0.001) were also detected in blood, a finding suggesting that blood repertoires may reflect thyroid immune responses. In cross-validation, a model built on a 13 V-J signature told ophthalmopathy apart from stable hyperthyroidism with 87.88% sensitivity and about 81% specificity, and in testing the same model reached 80%/75%. In validation, progression to ophthalmopathy was predicted by the model with more than 65% sensitivity and 72% to 85% specificity, a median of around 5.9 months before onset. TCR V-J signatures able to tell the groups apart were searched for in a discovery cohort of some 97 patients, of whom about 40 had Graves' ophthalmopathy and 55 to 60 had stable Graves' hyperthyroidism. Prospective prediction of ophthalmopathy was tested in an independent validation cohort of fewer than 20 hyperthyroidism patients and 17 patients who later progressed to ophthalmopathy. The roughly 100 discovery patients were randomly divided into training and test sets at a 7:3 ratio. The study also compared thyroid tissue and blood T-cell repertoires from 5 to 7 Graves' hyperthyroidism patients. After sampling, hyperthyroidism patients received methimazole starting at 30 mg daily, and ophthalmopathy patients received high-dose intravenous methylprednisolone. Libraries were constructed in a second round of multiplex PCR, after which size selection and purification were carried out. The libraries were sequenced on an Illumina HiSeq2000 using paired-end 100 bp reads. SOAPnuke was used to process the raw data, removing reads that contained adapters or uncalled bases, had a mean Phred below 15, or lacked an exact match to the constant primer or identifier. High-quality paired reads were merged using COPE v1.2.5, and each unique nucleotide sequence was defined as a clonotype. Clonotypes were aligned to IMGT TRBV, TRBD and TRBJ reference segments using MiTCR v1.1. The analysis included only V-J combinations with a frequency above 0.0001, which together covered 99% to 99.2% of the repertoires. A TCS score was defined as the ratio between F50 (clonal expansion) and ExV (chaos), using BLOSUM62-based TCRdist between CDR3 peptides within each V-J. Welch's t-statistics and random forest reduced fewer than 600 V-J features to 13, which were used in a naive Bayes classifier (R e1071). Sample size was not statistically predetermined, and blinding of investigators to group allocation was not performed. According to the paper, TCR Vbeta CDR3 sequencing was carried out on roughly 130 peripheral blood samples, which came from under 50 ophthalmopathy, 75 or so hyperthyroidism and about 17 progressor patients.

Sequenced here: peripheral blood mononuclear cells (PBMCs), sampled at new diagnosis, from a patient treated with antithyroid drugs. The TCR comes from a woman aged 30 to 39 with Graves disease. Donor details come from another sample of the same person, matched by shared clones. Recombination linked TRBV6-2 or TRBV6-3 to TRBJ2-2; the central 10 bases match TRBD2. CDR3 protein: CASSYSRLAGPGELFF. The nucleotides are TGTGCCAGCAGTTACTCGAGACTAGCGGGCCCCGGGGAGCTGTTTTTT.